The clone carrying this T cell receptor beta chain was seen only once. The antigen is unknown. The sample belongs to a study of T cells after yellow fever vaccination. Study-level findings and limits: Clonotypes found in both CD4 and CD8 compartments made up a small share.

TCRdb reprocessed the 5' RACE reads via MiXCR and lists one record per CDR3 protein. The sample has 510,000 or so distinct CDR3 sequences, 15% to 20% seen once. The sample was PBMCs, taken 15 days after the yellow fever booster vaccination. The receptor's source is a man aged 30 to 39 who received the YFV17D yellow fever vaccine.

CDR3 loop: CASSLGPEPSYNEQFF. The CDR3 nucleotides read TGCGCCAGCAGCCTAGGGCCGGAGCCGTCATACAATGAGCAGTTCTTC. The chain has TRBV5-1 and TRBJ2-1; no definite D call. The V end lost 4 bases, the J end lost 4 bases, and 18 bases lay between the germline ends. CDR3 length equals 16 residues. Germline values: CDR1 SGHRS, CDR2 YFSETQ.